This T cell receptor (beta chain) was obtained from a study of T cell repertoires in cytomegalovirus infection. In TCRdb, the reads were re-called with MiXCR into one record per CDR3 protein. The sample holds a few hundred thousand distinct CDR3 sequences, approximately 15% seen once. To note about this clonotype: Its antigen is unknown.

The V and J ends lost 1 base and 3 bases respectively, with 8 bases between them. The CDR3 is 14 amino acids. Germline loops: CDR1 WSHSY, CDR2 SAAADI. Notes on the study in general: HLA-C-restricted CMV-specific TCR beta clonotypes prevailed in the ex vivo response.

The sequence derives from a human donor in good health (CMV status not recorded). Some clones in this sample may be carry-over from other donors' samples. V usage is TRBV10-2 and J usage is TRBJ2-3; no clear D. What was sequenced was CD8+ T cells from PBMCs. The CDR3 is CASSEWAATDTQYF. The CDR3, as DNA: TGCGCCAGCAGTGAGTGGGCCGCGACAGATACGCAGTATTTT.